This T cell receptor (beta chain) was retrieved from a study of T cell repertoires in cytomegalovirus infection. From the reads, TCRdb called clonotypes with MiXCR, one entry per CDR3 protein. The table shows a few hundred thousand distinct CDR3 sequences, with roughly a third occurring only once. Germline V gene data show CDR1 as GTSNPN and CDR2 as SVGIG (reference sequence). The CDR3 runs 15 residues. Trimming cost V 0 bases and J 6 bases; bases outside gene matches: 9. Study-level points and caveats: CMV-specific HLA-C-restricted TCR beta clonotypes dominated the ex vivo response.

As regards this clonotype: No antigen is known for it.

The TCR was taken from a human donor in good health (CMV status not recorded). Some clones in this sample may be carry-over from other donors' samples. This sequence joins TRBV30 and TRBJ1-1; 8 positions agree with TRBD1. The specimen was cultured PBMCs, collected from culture after CMV antigen stimulation. The CDR3: CAWSVLSTRGPEAFF. DNA of the CDR3: TGTGCCTGGAGTGTACTATCTACCAGGGGGCCTGAAGCTTTCTTT.